The rows below give T cell receptor beta chains drawn from one sample of a study of prognosis after radiotherapy for stage I lung cancer. A single record per CDR3 protein comes from TCRdb applying MiXCR to the multiplex PCR reads. The sample shows roughly 30,000 distinct CDR3 sequences, approximately 51% of them seen only once. The material was PBMCs, obtained before or after stereotactic body radiation therapy (not recorded which). The receptors stem from a donor over 45 with non-small cell lung cancer. CDR3s include the opening cysteine and the closing phenylalanine or tryptophan.

TRBV6-1 | CASSLLTENTEAFF
TRBV6-8 | CASRYWDRSYEQYF
TRBV6-2/TRBV6-3 | CASSMVTEAFF
TRBV28 | CASSPHGTGGSYEQYF
TRBV6-5 | CASSLEAQGARKYGYTF
TRBV3-1 | CASSLGLAGVGNEQFF
TRBV12-3/TRBV12-4 | CASSFDRGRNSPLHF
TRBV2 | CASTHDELHEQFF
TRBV18 | CASRQGVSTEAFF
TRBV19 | CASSPGHGIIGEQYF
TRBV9 | CASSVHPSRKVNNEQFF
TRBV7-9 | CASSGTGVEAFF
TRBV5-6 | CASSLRVGYNEQFF
TRBV20-1 | CSANRHGGVLNSYNEQFF
TRBV28 | CASSGLTLGEQYF
TRBV28 | CASTDSGTRNNEQFF
TRBV5-1 | CASSFGTIGRAGEQYF
TRBV20-1 | CSARYHQGGYTF
TRBV7-9 | CASSLAGSWEYEQYF
TRBV24-1 | CATNDNRGVNQPQHF
TRBV27 | CASSQPGGELFF
TRBV6-1 | CASSGGGAGNEKLFF
TRBV2 | CASRGGGVENEAFF
TRBV5-1 | CASSLNGDSGPGNTIYF
TRBV28 | CASSLFGAFGYTF
TRBV7-9 | CASSPMRWLGDEQFF
TRBV7-9 | CASSLVPGQGYGYTF
TRBV19 | CASMRAGGEETQYF
TRBV30 | CAWSVGDHDTGELFF
TRBV11-1 | CASSLKQLSYNEQFF
TRBV9 | CASSVGDRNCEQYF
TRBV15 | CATSRGGRDTGELFF
TRBV11-2 | CASRPTGDEQYF
TRBV4-2 | CASSQRGLGSGELFF
TRBV7-9 | CASSLRQGSTDTQYF
TRBV5-1 | CASSFYGTNGYTF
TRBV11-2 | CASSLVFGGTNEKLFF
TRBV2 | CASSAGTGVSPLHF
TRBV7-2 | CASSQNTGTGVSFF
TRBV11-2 | CASSPGRDHYYEQYF
TRBV12-3/TRBV12-4 | CASTDRVGKLFF
TRBV11-2 | CASSLGTSGGDNEQFF
TRBV20-1 | CSARDYRWVRNEQFF